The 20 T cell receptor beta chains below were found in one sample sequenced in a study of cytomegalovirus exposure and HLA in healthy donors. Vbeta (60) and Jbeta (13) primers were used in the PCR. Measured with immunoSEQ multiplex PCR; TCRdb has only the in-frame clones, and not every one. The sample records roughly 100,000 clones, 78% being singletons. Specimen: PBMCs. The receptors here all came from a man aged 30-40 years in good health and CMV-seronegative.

The CDR3 sequence: CASSSGTYNEQFF. For the CDR3, the DNA is TGTGCCAGCTCTAGCGGGACTTACAATGAGCAGTTCTTC. The V and J genes are TRBV27 and TRBJ2-1; 9 nucleotides agree with TRBD2. The CDR3 runs to 13 residues. The V and J ends lost 8 bases and 4 bases, in that order; junction bases with no gene match: 3. CDR1 and CDR2 (germline): MNHEY, SMNVEV (reference sequence).

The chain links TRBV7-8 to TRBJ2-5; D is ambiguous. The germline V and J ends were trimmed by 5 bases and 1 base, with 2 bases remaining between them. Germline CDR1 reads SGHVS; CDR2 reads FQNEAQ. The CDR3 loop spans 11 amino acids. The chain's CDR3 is CASSLQETQYF. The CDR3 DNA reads TGTGCCAGCAGCCTCCAAGAGACCCAGTACTTC.

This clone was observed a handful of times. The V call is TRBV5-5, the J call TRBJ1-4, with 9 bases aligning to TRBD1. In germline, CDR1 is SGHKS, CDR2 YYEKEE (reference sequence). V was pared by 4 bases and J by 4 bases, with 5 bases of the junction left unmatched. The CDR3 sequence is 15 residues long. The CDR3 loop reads CASSKYRGRNEKLFF. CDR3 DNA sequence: TGTGCCAGCAGCAAATACAGGGGGCGTAATGAAAAACTGTTTTTT.

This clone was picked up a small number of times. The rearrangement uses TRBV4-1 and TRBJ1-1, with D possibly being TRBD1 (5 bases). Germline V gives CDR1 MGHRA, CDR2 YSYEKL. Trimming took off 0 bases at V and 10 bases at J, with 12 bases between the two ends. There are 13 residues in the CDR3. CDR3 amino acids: CASSQDQGARAFF. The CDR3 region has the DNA TGCGCCAGCAGCCAAGATCAGGGCGCCCGAGCTTTCTTT.

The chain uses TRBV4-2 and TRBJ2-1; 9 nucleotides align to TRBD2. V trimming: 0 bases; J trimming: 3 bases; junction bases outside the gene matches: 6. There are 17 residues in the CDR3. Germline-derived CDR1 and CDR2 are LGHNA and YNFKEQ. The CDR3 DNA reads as TGTGCCAGCAGCCAAGAAGAGCGGGGGGACATCTACAATGAGCAGTTCTTC. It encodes CASSQEERGDIYNEQFF.

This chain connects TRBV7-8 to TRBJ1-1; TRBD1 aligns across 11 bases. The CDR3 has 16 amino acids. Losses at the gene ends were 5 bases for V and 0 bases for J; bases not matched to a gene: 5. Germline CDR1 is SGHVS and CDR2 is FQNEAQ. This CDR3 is CASSPGTGGMNTEAFF. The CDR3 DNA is TGTGCCAGCAGCCCAGGGACAGGGGGAATGAACACTGAAGCTTTCTTT.

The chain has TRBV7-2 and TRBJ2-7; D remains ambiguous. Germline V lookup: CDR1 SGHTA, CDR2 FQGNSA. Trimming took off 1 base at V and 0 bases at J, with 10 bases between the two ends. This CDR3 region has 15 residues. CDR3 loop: CASSLVGSSSYEQYF. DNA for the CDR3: TGTGCCAGCAGCTTAGTGGGCTCCAGCTCCTACGAGCAGTACTTC.

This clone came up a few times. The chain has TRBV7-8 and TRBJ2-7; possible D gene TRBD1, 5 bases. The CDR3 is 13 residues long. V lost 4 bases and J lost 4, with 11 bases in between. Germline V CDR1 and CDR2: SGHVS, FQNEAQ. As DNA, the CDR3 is TGTGCCAGCAGCTCAACTGACAGATACGAGCAGTACTTC. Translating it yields CASSSTDRYEQYF.

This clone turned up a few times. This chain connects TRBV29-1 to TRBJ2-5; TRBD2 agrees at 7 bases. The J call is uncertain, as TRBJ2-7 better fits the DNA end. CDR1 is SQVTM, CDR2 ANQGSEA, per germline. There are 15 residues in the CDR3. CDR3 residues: CSVEFPGRPSYEQYF. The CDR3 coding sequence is TGCAGCGTTGAATTTCCCGGGAGGCCATCCTACGAGCAGTACTTC.

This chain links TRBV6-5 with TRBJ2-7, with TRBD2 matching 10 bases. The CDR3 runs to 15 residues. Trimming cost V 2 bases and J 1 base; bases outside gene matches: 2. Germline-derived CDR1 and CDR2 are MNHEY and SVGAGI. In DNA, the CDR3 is TGTGCCAGCAGTTACGAGCGGGGGGGATCCTACGAGCAGTACTTC. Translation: CASSYERGGSYEQYF.

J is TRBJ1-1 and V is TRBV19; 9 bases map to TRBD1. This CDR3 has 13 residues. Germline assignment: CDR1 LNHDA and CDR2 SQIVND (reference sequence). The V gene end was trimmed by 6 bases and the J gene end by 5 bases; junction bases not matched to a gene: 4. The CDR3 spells CASRGQGRTEAFF. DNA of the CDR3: TGTGCCAGTAGAGGACAGGGGAGGACTGAAGCTTTCTTT.

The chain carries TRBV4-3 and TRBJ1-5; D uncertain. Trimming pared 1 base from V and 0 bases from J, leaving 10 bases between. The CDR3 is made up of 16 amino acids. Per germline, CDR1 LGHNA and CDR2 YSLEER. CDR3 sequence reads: CASSQGGRYSNQPQHF. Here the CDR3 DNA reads TGCGCCAGCAGCCAAGGAGGGCGATATAGCAATCAGCCCCAGCATTTT.

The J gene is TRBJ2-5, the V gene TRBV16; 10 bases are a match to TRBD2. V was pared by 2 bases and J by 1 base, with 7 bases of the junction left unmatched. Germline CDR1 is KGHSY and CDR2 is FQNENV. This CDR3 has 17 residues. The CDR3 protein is CASSQVSSGGRQETQYF. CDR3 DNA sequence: TGTGCCAGCAGCCAAGTCTCTAGCGGGGGCCGCCAAGAGACCCAGTACTTC.

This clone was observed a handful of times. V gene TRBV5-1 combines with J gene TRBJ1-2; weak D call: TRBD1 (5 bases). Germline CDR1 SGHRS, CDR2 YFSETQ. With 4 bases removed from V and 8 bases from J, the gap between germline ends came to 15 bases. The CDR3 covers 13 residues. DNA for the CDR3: TGCGCCAGCAGCCCATCAGGGATCGGAGGCTACACCTTC. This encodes CASSPSGIGGYTF.

CDR3: CASSPQGGDTEAFF. CDR3 DNA sequence: TGTGCCAGCTCACCCCAGGGCGGGGACACTGAAGCTTTCTTT. The V call is TRBV18, the J call TRBJ1-1; possible D gene TRBD1, 5 bases. Trimming pared 3 bases from V and 3 bases from J, leaving 11 bases between. The CDR3 is 14 residues long. CDR1 is KGHSH, CDR2 LQKENI, per germline.

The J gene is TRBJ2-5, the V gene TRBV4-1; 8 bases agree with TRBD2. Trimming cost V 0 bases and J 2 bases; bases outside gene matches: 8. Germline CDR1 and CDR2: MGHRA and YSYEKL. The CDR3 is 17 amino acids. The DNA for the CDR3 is TGCGCCAGCAGCCAAGAGGTCGGGGGGGTTAGACAAGAGACCCAGTACTTC. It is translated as CASSQEVGGVRQETQYF.

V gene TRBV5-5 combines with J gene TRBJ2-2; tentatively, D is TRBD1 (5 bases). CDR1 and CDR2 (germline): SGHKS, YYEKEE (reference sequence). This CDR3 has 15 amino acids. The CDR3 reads CASRRGPLNTGELFF. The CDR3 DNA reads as TGTGCTTCTCGAAGGGGCCCTCTGAACACCGGGGAGCTGTTTTTT.

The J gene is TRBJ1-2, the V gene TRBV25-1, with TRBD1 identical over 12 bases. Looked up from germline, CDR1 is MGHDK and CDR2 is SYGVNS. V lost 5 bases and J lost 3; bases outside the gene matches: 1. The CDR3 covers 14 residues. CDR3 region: CASSWDRGHYGYTF. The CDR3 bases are TGTGCCAGCAGTTGGGACAGGGGGCACTATGGCTACACCTTC.

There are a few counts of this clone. CDR3 in DNA: TGCGCCAGCAGCTTGAGGACAGGGCCCTACGAGCAGTACTTC. This encodes CASSLRTGPYEQYF. The genes are TRBV5-1 and TRBJ2-7, with 8 nucleotides matching TRBD1. Trimming removed 1 base from V and 2 bases from J; junction bases left unmatched: 2. The CDR3 runs 14 residues. The germline V gene encodes CDR1 SGHRS and CDR2 YFSETQ.

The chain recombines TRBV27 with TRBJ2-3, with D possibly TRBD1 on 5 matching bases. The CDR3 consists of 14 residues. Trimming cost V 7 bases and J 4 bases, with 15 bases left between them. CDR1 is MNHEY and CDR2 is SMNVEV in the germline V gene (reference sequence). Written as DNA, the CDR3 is TGTGCCAGCACCCGAAGGGGAATTCCAGATACGCAGTATTTT. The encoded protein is CASTRRGIPDTQYF.